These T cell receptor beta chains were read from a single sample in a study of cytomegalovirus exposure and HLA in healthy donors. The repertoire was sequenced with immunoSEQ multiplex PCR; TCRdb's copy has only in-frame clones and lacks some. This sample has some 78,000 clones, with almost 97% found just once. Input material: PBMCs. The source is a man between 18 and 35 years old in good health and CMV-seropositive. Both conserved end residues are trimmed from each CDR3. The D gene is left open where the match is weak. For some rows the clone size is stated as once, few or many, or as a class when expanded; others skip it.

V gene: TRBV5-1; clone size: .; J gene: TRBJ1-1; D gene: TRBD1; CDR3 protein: ASSLGRGHYTEAF
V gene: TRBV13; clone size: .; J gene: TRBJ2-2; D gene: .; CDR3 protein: ASSSYNTGELF
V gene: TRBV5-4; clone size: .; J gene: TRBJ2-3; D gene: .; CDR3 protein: ASSLEQGPDTQY
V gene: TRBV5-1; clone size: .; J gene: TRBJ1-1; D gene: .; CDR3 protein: ASSYQVLNTEAF
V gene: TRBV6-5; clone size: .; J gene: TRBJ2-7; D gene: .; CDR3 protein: ASRPDSVLSYEQY
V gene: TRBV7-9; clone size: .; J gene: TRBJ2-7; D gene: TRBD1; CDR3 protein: ASSRGTGNYEQY
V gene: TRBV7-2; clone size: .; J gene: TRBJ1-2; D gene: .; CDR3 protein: ASTETGGGDGYT
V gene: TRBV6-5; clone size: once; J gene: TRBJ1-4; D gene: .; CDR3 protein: ASSPRGTNEKLF
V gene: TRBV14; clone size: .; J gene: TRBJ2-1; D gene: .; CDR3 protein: ASSSQTGSNEQF
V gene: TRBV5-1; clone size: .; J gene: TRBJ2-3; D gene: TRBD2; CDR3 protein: ASSPMGLAGADTQY
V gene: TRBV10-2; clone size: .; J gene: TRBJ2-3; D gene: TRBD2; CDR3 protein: ASSDKTSSTDTQY
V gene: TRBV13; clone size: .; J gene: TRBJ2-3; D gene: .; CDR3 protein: ASSLRGAQIFTDTQY
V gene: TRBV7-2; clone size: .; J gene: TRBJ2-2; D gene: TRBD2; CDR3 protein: ASSLVAGFTGELF
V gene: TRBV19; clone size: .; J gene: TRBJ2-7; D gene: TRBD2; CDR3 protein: ASSPGLGSGEQY
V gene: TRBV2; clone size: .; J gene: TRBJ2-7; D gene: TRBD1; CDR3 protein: ASTQTGDEQY
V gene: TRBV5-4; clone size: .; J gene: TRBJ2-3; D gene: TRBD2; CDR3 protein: ASSLRLAGITDTQY
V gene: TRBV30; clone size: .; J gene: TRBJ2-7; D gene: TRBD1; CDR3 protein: AWSGDSEGYEQY
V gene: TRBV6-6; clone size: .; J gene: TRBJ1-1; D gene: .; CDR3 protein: ASSRGDAEAF
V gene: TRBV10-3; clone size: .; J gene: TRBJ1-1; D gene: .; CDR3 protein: ATAALNTEAF
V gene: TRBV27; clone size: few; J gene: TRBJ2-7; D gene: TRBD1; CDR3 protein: ASSLSPTGVGEQY
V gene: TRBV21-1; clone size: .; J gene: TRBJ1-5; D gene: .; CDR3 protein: ASSKAGACNQPQH
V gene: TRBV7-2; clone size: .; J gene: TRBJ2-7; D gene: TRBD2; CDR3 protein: ASSSPGLADYPYEQY
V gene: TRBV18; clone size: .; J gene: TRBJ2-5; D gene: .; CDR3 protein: ASSPPRVRETQY
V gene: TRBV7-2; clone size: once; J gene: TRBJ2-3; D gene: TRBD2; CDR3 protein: ASSPVGRGRQDTQY
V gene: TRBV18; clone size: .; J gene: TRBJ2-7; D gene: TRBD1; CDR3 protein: ASSPRDPGGGIHEQY
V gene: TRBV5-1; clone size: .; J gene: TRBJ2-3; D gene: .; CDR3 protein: ASSQDRSLPTDTQY
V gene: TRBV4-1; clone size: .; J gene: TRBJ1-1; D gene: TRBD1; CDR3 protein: ASSYRGLATEAF
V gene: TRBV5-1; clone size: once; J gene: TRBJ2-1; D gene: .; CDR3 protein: ASSSELAGEQF
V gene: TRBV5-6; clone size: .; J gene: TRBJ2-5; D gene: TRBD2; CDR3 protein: ASSLFRFGAGGNQETQY
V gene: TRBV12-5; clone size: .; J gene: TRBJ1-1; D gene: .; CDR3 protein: ASGPGTSNTEAF
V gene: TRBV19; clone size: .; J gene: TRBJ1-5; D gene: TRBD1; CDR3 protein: ASSMGAGGQPQH